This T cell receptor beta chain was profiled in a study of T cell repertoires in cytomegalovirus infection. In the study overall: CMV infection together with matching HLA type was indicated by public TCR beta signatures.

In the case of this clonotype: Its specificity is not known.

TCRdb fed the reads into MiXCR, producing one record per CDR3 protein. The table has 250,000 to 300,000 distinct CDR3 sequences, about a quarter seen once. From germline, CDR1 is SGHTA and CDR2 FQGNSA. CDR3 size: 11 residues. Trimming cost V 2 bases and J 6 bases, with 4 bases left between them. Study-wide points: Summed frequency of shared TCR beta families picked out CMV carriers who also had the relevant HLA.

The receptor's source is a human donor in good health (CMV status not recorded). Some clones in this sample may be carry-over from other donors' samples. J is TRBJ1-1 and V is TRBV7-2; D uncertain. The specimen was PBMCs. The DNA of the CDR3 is TGTGCCAGCAGCTTATTATCTGAAGCTTTCTTT. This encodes CASSLLSEAFF. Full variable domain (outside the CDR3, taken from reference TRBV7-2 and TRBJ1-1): GAGVSQSPSNKVTEKGKDVELRCDPISGHTALYWYRQSLGQGLEFLIYFQGNSAPDKSGLPSDRFSAERTGGSVSTLTIQRTQQEDSAVYLCASSLLSEAFFGQGTRLTVV.